These T cell receptor beta chains were read from a single sample in a study of blood T cell repertoires in COVID-19. Sequenced by immunoSEQ multiplex PCR; TCRdb stores in-frame clones only, minus some. The sample lists about 250,000 clones; around 90% were seen once. Sequencing was performed on peripheral blood. All receptors come from a woman aged 25-40 years with acute or convalescent COVID-19. Each CDR3 is given with its conserved first and last residue. The D gene is left open where the match is weak. Size tells how often a clone was seen (once, few, many) or the class of an expanded clone, and some rows leave it out.

cdr3_aa	cdr3_nt	v_call	j_call	clone_size	d_call
CASQGADTQYF	TGCGCCAGTCAGGGTGCCGATACGCAGTATTTT	TRBV10-1	TRBJ2-3	-	-
CASSQDLRVFGELFF	TGTGCCAGCAGCCAAGATTTGAGGGTTTTCGGGGAGCTGTTTTTT	TRBV3-1/TRBV3-2	TRBJ2-2	-	-
CASSPRGLATYEQYF	TGTGCCAGCAGTCCCCGGGGACTAGCGACCTACGAGCAGTACTTC	TRBV27	TRBJ2-7	-	TRBD2
CASSMYRGEQYF	TGTGCCAGTAGTATGTACAGGGGCGAGCAGTACTTC	TRBV19	TRBJ2-7	once	TRBD1
CASLGTGDSPLHF	TGTGCCAGCCTAGGGACGGGGGATTCACCCCTCCACTTT	TRBV2	TRBJ1-6	few	-
CASSSGSTVNTEAFF	TGTGCCAGCAGCTCGGGGTCGACCGTGAACACTGAAGCTTTCTTT	TRBV13	TRBJ1-1	-	-
CASSQDQAGGSWYEQYF	TGCGCCAGCAGCCAAGATCAGGCGGGAGGGAGCTGGTACGAGCAGTACTTC	TRBV4-1	TRBJ2-7	-	TRBD2
CASSLTVSYEQYF	TGTGCCAGCAGCTTGACAGTCTCCTACGAGCAGTACTTC	TRBV5-5	TRBJ2-7	-	-
CASREGGRSNQPQHF	TGTGCCAGCAGGGAAGGGGGCAGAAGCAATCAGCCCCAGCATTTT	TRBV6-1	TRBJ1-5	-	TRBD1
CASSQTGNTEAFF	TGCGCCAGCAGCCAGACGGGGAACACTGAAGCTTTCTTT	TRBV5-1	TRBJ1-1	-	-
CASSSPTVTNYGYTF	TGTGCCAGCAGCTCGCCGACAGTAACTAACTATGGCTACACCTTC	TRBV5-4	TRBJ1-2	once	-
CASSPAGGREQYF	TGTGCCAGCTCACCGGCGGGGGGACGCGAGCAGTACTTC	TRBV18	TRBJ2-7	-	TRBD2
CASSLDRDKHTEAFF	TGCGCCAGCAGCTTGGACAGGGATAAACACACTGAAGCTTTCTTT	TRBV5-1	TRBJ1-1	-	-
CATWDRDYNSPLHF	TGTGCCACCTGGGACAGGGACTATAATTCACCCCTCCACTTT	TRBV24-1	TRBJ1-6	-	TRBD1
CASSSRGAGEKLFF	TGTGCCAGCAGCAGCCGGGGGGCAGGTGAAAAACTGTTTTTT	TRBV11-2	TRBJ1-4	-	-
CASSQGTSGPNEQFF	TGCGCCAGCAGCCAGGGGACTAGCGGACCCAATGAGCAGTTCTTC	TRBV4-3	TRBJ2-1	-	TRBD2
CASSFGGWAVLDEQYF	TGCGCCAGCAGCTTTGGAGGGTGGGCAGTTCTCGACGAGCAGTACTTC	TRBV5-1	TRBJ2-7	-	-
CASSVAVNSYNEQFF	TGCGCCAGCAGTGTAGCGGTGAACTCCTACAATGAGCAGTTCTTC	TRBV4-3	TRBJ2-1	-	-
CASSPEGEGQPQHF	TGTGCCAGCAGCCCAGAGGGGGAAGGACAGCCCCAGCATTTT	TRBV7-9	TRBJ1-5	-	-
CATMPGTEVEKLFF	TGTGCCACTATGCCCGGGACAGAAGTAGAAAAACTGTTTTTT	TRBV27	TRBJ1-4	-	TRBD1
CASSLEGGDSYEQYF	TGTGCCAGCAGCTTAGAAGGGGGGGACTCCTACGAGCAGTACTTC	TRBV7-2	TRBJ2-7	-	-
CASSYREGGNEQFF	TGTGCCAGCAGTTACCGGGAGGGTGGCAATGAGCAGTTCTTC	TRBV6-6	TRBJ2-1	once	TRBD2
CASSQLVSDEQFF	TGCGCCAGCAGCCAACTAGTCTCCGATGAGCAGTTCTTC	TRBV4-3	TRBJ2-1	-	-
CASSYSTTGSITDTQYF	TGTGCCAGCAGTTACTCAACAACAGGTTCTATCACAGATACGCAGTATTTT	TRBV6-2/TRBV6-3	TRBJ2-3	-	-
CASSLGQGYNQPQHF	TGTGCCAGCAGTTTGGGACAGGGGTACAATCAGCCCCAGCATTTT	TRBV6-5	TRBJ1-5	-	TRBD1
CASSPRTGETYEQYF	TGTGCCAGCAGCCCGAGGACAGGGGAGACCTACGAGCAGTACTTC	TRBV9	TRBJ2-7	-	TRBD1
CSVEVLAGGLGEQYF	TGCAGCGTTGAAGTCCTAGCGGGAGGGCTTGGGGAGCAGTACTTC	TRBV29-1	TRBJ2-7	-	TRBD2
CASSLSSGITTDTQYF	TGTGCCAGCAGCTTAAGTAGCGGGATAACCACAGATACGCAGTATTTT	TRBV7-3	TRBJ2-3	-	TRBD2
CASSYRLSNQPQHF	TGTGCCAGCAGTTACAGACTTAGCAATCAGCCCCAGCATTTT	TRBV6-2/TRBV6-3	TRBJ1-5	-	-
CASSLEVGVKAEAFF	TGCGCCAGCAGCTTGGAGGTCGGGGTCAAGGCTGAAGCTTTCTTT	TRBV5-1	TRBJ1-1	-	-
CASSLRDRLSPLHF	TGTGCCAGCAGCTTAAGGGACAGACTTTCACCCCTCCACTTT	TRBV11-2	TRBJ1-6	-	TRBD1
CASSSLAGAYEQYF	TGTGCCAGTAGTTCCCTAGCGGGAGCCTACGAGCAGTACTTC	TRBV19	TRBJ2-7	-	TRBD2
CASSLLAGGIDTQYF	TGTGCCAGCAGCTTACTAGCGGGAGGGATAGATACGCAGTATTTT	TRBV7-2	TRBJ2-3	-	TRBD2
CASSLIAGGSYNEQFF	TGCGCCAGCAGCCTAATAGCGGGAGGCTCCTACAATGAGCAGTTCTTC	TRBV5-1	TRBJ2-1	-	TRBD2
CASSNEGVNQPQHF	TGTGCCAGCAGTAACGAAGGGGTCAATCAGCCCCAGCATTTT	TRBV25-1	TRBJ1-5	-	-
CASSLRPGNRPEAFF	TGTGCCAGCAGCTTGCGTCCGGGAAACCGACCCGAAGCTTTCTTT	TRBV5-4	TRBJ1-1	-	-
CASSKVTYNEQFF	TGTGCCAGTTCAAAAGTTACATACAATGAGCAGTTCTTC	TRBV6-5	TRBJ2-1	-	-
CASSLVSGGADTQYF	TGTGCCAGCAGCTTAGTCTCGGGAGGAGCAGATACGCAGTATTTT	TRBV7-2	TRBJ2-3	-	TRBD2
CASSSKGGARTGELFF	TGTGCCAGCAGCTCCAAGGGGGGGGCCCGTACCGGGGAGCTGTTTTTT	TRBV7-2	TRBJ2-2	-	-
CASSLGQDSGNTIYF	TGTGCCAGCAGCTTAGGACAAGACTCTGGAAACACCATATATTTT	TRBV7-6	TRBJ1-3	-	-
CASRFGTFGAFF	TGTGCCAGCAGATTCGGGACTTTCGGAGCTTTCTTT	TRBV28	TRBJ1-1	-	-
CASSYGGQSHQETQYF	TGTGCCAGCAGTTACGGGGGACAGTCCCACCAAGAGACCCAGTACTTC	TRBV6-5	TRBJ2-5	-	TRBD1
CASSVGVGGEKLFF	TGTGCCAGCAGCGTAGGTGTAGGGGGAGAAAAACTGTTTTTT	TRBV9	TRBJ1-4	few	-
CASSIVRSVNQPQHF	TGTGCCAGTAGTATAGTTAGGAGCGTCAATCAGCCCCAGCATTTT	TRBV19	TRBJ1-5	-	-
CASSLPGNGELFF	TGTGCCAGCAGTTTACCGGGGAACGGGGAGCTGTTTTTT	TRBV12-3/TRBV12-4	TRBJ2-2	-	-
CASSLDNYEQYF	TGTGCCAGCAGTTTAGACAACTACGAGCAGTACTTC	TRBV12-3/TRBV12-4	TRBJ2-7	-	-
CASSESMSSYNEQFF	TGCGCCAGCAGTGAGTCAATGAGCTCCTACAATGAGCAGTTCTTC	TRBV10-2	TRBJ2-1	-	-
CASSQSLTGTYEQYF	TGTGCCAGCAGCCAATCGCTAACAGGGACCTACGAGCAGTACTTC	TRBV16	TRBJ2-7	-	-
CAISESTSGVSTDTQYF	TGTGCCATCAGTGAGTCTACGTCGGGAGTAAGCACAGATACGCAGTATTTT	TRBV10-3	TRBJ2-3	-	-
CASSLYGTGGYEQYF	TGTGCCAGCAGCTTGTACGGGACAGGGGGCTACGAGCAGTACTTC	TRBV5-8	TRBJ2-7	-	TRBD1